Following are 10 T cell receptor beta chains from one sample sequenced in a study of blood T cells in healthy people across ages. Primers used in a second PCR of about 6 to 11 cycles were a sample-barcoded 5' primer and a J-beta primer mix. A single record per CDR3 protein comes from TCRdb applying MiXCR to the 5' RACE reads. This table holds 600,000 to 900,000 distinct CDR3 sequences, more than 25% found once. These data were also reused for a study on T cells of mothers and their children.

Sample: blood. These receptors all come from a boy between 10 and 17 years old in good health.

This chain connects TRBV7-9 to TRBJ1-4; D perhaps matches TRBD1 (5 bases). V shed 8 bases and J shed 7 bases, with 8 bases lying between them. The CDR3 covers 11 residues. CDR1 SEHNR and CDR2 FQNEAQ come from the germline V gene (reference sequence). The CDR3 nucleotides read TGTGCCAGCGGAACAGGTGAAAAACTGTTTTTT. Translated: CASGTGEKLFF.

V and J are TRBV5-5 and TRBJ2-3; possible D gene TRBD1, 5 bases. Germline V gene data show CDR1 as SGHKS and CDR2 as YYEKEE (reference sequence). The CDR3 spans 17 residues. Trimming removed 3 bases at V and 0 bases at J, with 17 bases between. The DNA for the CDR3 is TGTGCCAGCAGCTCGAAGGCCCTGGGGCCCAGCACAGATACGCAGTATTTT. Encoded protein: CASSSKALGPSTDTQYF.

This rearrangement joins TRBV5-1 to TRBJ2-2; the D gene is possibly TRBD1 (5 bases). Trimming stripped 2 bases from V and 4 bases from J, with 9 bases between. Germline V gene lookup returns CDR1 SGHRS and CDR2 YFSETQ. The CDR3 covers 14 residues. CDR3 loop: CASSLGRATGELFF. The CDR3 nucleotides are TGCGCCAGCAGCTTAGGCAGGGCCACCGGGGAGCTGTTTTTT.

The rearrangement links TRBV9 to TRBJ2-2; no clear D gene. CDR3 length: 14 residues. Germline V gives CDR1 SGDLS, CDR2 YYNGEE. Between the trimmed V and J ends, which lost 3 bases and 0 bases, there was a span of 6 bases. The CDR3 sequence is CASSAAANTGELFF. For the CDR3, the DNA is TGTGCCAGCAGCGCGGCAGCGAACACCGGGGAGCTGTTTTTT.

The chain employs TRBV12-3 or TRBV12-4 and TRBJ2-7; D gene ambiguous. The CDR3 covers 13 residues. V dropped 4 bases and J dropped 1 base, with 8 bases sitting between them. The CDR3 sequence: CASSSQVSYEQYF. In DNA, the CDR3 is TGTGCCAGCAGTTCCCAAGTATCCTACGAGCAGTACTTC.

V is TRBV12-3 or TRBV12-4 and J is TRBJ1-2; D gene ambiguous. The V gene lost 2 bases and the J gene lost 8 bases, with 6 bases spanning the gap. This CDR3 spans 11 amino acids. The CDR3 loop is CASSLNRGYTF. CDR3 sequence (DNA): TGTGCCAGCAGTTTAAATAGGGGCTACACCTTC.

This clonotype was seen only a few times. The chain carries TRBV6-2 or TRBV6-3 and TRBJ2-1; D is ambiguous. This CDR3 spans 14 amino acids. The germline V gene encodes CDR1 MNHEY and CDR2 SVGEGT. V lost 6 bases and J 2 bases, leaving 11 bases between the germline ends. The CDR3 loop is CASRNSRAYNEQFF. The CDR3, as DNA: TGTGCCAGCAGAAATAGTAGGGCCTACAATGAGCAGTTCTTC.

This clonotype was picked up a small number of times. The chain employs TRBV12-3 or TRBV12-4 and TRBJ2-1, with TRBD2 as a possible D gene (7 bases). The CDR3 is 17 residues long. V dropped 2 bases and J dropped 0 bases, with 14 bases sitting between them. The CDR3 loop reads CASSLPLGGGSYNEQFF. The CDR3 DNA reads as TGTGCCAGCAGTTTACCCCTAGGGGGGGGCTCCTACAATGAGCAGTTCTTC.

This chain uses TRBV5-1 with TRBJ1-4, with 10 nucleotides matching TRBD1. V gave up 5 bases and J gave up 6 bases; unmatched junction bases: 4. CDR3 length: 14 residues. Germline loops: CDR1 SGHRS, CDR2 YFSETQ. The CDR3 DNA sequence: TGCGCCAGCAGGAAAGGACAGGGGGATGAAAAACTGTTTTTT. Amino acid sequence: CASRKGQGDEKLFF.

Notes on this clonotype: One junction end does not reproduce the germline sequence, and a read error may be involved. The chain employs TRBV27 and TRBJ2-7, with 10 bases aligning to TRBD1. This CDR3 comprises 15 residues. The germline gives CDR1 MNHEY, CDR2 SMNVEV (reference sequence). CDR3 residues: CAGSSWTGGSYEQYF. The CDR3 nucleotides are TGTGCCGGCAGTTCGTGGACAGGGGGCTCCTACGAGCAGTACTTC.